One sample yielded the 14 T cell receptor beta chains listed below, sequenced in a study of Ad26.COV2.S vaccination and SARS-CoV-2 variants (dated by TCRdb to 2020 to 2023). What the treatment or condition label conveys for this sample: 15 to 20 received Ad26.COV2.S at low or high dose, single or two shots; several received placebo; per-sample allocation not given. For vaccine and placebo recipients, repertoires were sequenced using samples collected on day 63 after the first injection. The library relied on the immunoSEQ multiplex PCR assay. Imported from immuneACCESS, the table was reduced by TCRdb to in-frame sequences with V and J called. These copies leave out some clones; in studies compared against another copy, an unresolved V gene accounts for under half, and the cause of the remainder is not known. The sample data list 300,000 to 350,000 clones, and 75% to 90% of these were observed just once. Around 10% of the sample is in the top ten clones.

The starting material was peripheral blood, obtained in a trial of Ad26.COV2.S vaccine versus placebo. Receptor source: a person aged 18-60 years who received the Ad26.COV2.S COVID-19 vaccine or a placebo.

This clone was seen more than once but under ten times. The chain uses TRBV5-4 and TRBJ1-6; D might be TRBD1 (6 bases). Germline V CDR1 and CDR2: SGHNT, YYREEE (reference sequence). Trimming pared 4 bases from V and 7 bases from J, leaving 21 bases between. The CDR3 sequence is 17 residues long. The CDR3 protein is CASSDPSGGFRNSPLHF. CDR3 in DNA: TGTGCCAGCAGCGATCCCTCGGGGGGCTTTCGGAATTCACCCCTCCACTTT.

The rearrangement links TRBV2 to TRBJ1-2; 12 bases map to TRBD1. Germline CDR1 is SNHLY and CDR2 is FYNNEI. The CDR3 spans 14 residues. The ends lost 6 bases at V and 2 bases at J; junction bases unmatched: 1. DNA for the CDR3: TGTGCCAGCAGGGGGACAGGGGGCAACTATGGCTACACCTTC. This sequence encodes CASRGTGGNYGYTF.

The rearrangement links TRBV7-2 to TRBJ2-7, with 8 bases fitting TRBD1. The V segment lost 7 bases and the J segment 7 bases; nucleotides outside the gene matches: 12. The CDR3 runs 14 residues. Germline-derived CDR1 and CDR2 are SGHTA and FQGNSA. The chain's CDR3 is CASTDRGGPGEQYF. DNA of the CDR3: TGTGCCAGCACCGACAGGGGCGGGCCAGGGGAGCAGTACTTC.

This clone has just a few counts. V gene TRBV7-9 combines with J gene TRBJ2-7, with 7 nucleotides matching TRBD2. In germline, CDR1 is SEHNR, CDR2 FQNEAQ (reference sequence). V trimming: 1 base; J trimming: 7 bases; junction bases outside the gene matches: 7. The CDR3 sequence is 14 residues long. The CDR3 reads CASSLDREAWEQYF. The CDR3 nucleotides read TGTGCCAGCAGCTTAGACCGGGAGGCCTGGGAGCAGTACTTC. Full variable domain (missing parts from reference TRBV7-9 and TRBJ2-7): DTGVSQNPRHKITKRGQNVTFRCDPISEHNRLYWYRQTLGQGPEFLTYFQNEAQLEKSRLLSDRFSAERPKGSFSTLEIQRTEQGDSAMYLCASSLDREAWEQYFGPGTRLTVT.

The gene calls are TRBV7-9 and TRBJ2-1; 14 nucleotides agree with TRBD2. The V segment lost 5 bases and the J segment 3 bases; nucleotides outside the gene matches: 6. CDR1 and CDR2 (germline): SEHNR, FQNEAQ (reference sequence). There are 17 residues in the CDR3. The CDR3 sequence is CASSPGLAGASYNEQFF. CDR3 DNA: TGTGCCAGCAGCCCGGGACTAGCGGGAGCGAGCTACAATGAGCAGTTCTTC.

The V call is TRBV24-1, the J call TRBJ2-5, with D possibly being TRBD1 (5 bases). The germline V and J ends were trimmed by 11 bases and 3 bases, with 15 bases remaining between them. The CDR3 has 13 amino acids. Germline assignment: CDR1 KGHDR and CDR2 SFDVKD. The CDR3 loop is CAISAWGEETQYF. The CDR3 DNA is TGTGCCATCTCCGCGTGGGGCGAAGAGACCCAGTACTTC.

The chain uses TRBV30 and TRBJ2-7; 8 nucleotides align to TRBD2. Germline V gene sequence: CDR1 GTSNPN, CDR2 SVGIG (reference sequence). The V segment lost 2 bases and the J segment 5 bases; nucleotides outside the gene matches: 8. There are 14 residues in the CDR3. The CDR3 spells CAWSFREGPHEQYF. CDR3 nucleotide sequence: TGTGCCTGGAGTTTCCGGGAGGGCCCCCACGAGCAGTACTTC.

This clone appeared a single time. The chain employs TRBV19 and TRBJ2-7; TRBD1 matches at 7 bases. The V and J ends lost 4 bases and 3 bases, in that order; junction bases with no gene match: 3. The CDR3 totals 13 residues. Germline CDR1 and CDR2: LNHDA and SQIVND (reference sequence). The CDR3 region is CASSTGQIYEQYF. The CDR3 DNA follows: TGTGCCAGTAGTACGGGACAGATCTACGAGCAGTACTTC.

This clone was observed once. The rearrangement links TRBV6-5 to TRBJ1-6; no reliable D call. Germline loops: CDR1 MNHEY, CDR2 SVGAGI. CDR3 length: 16 residues. V gave up 0 bases and J gave up 10 bases, with 16 bases separating them. This CDR3 reads CASSYSSGSTRSPLHF. The CDR3 region has the DNA TGTGCCAGCAGTTACTCGTCCGGGTCTACGAGGTCACCCCTCCACTTT.

J is TRBJ2-3 and V is TRBV6-2 or TRBV6-3, with a weak D call TRBD2 (6 bases). Trimming shortened V by 2 bases and J by 6 bases, and 15 bases separated the two germline ends. The CDR3 has 15 amino acids. CDR1 and CDR2 from the germline V gene are MNHEY and SVGEGT. The CDR3 sequence is CASSYRSTSLDTQYF. The CDR3 DNA reads TGTGCCAGCAGTTACCGGTCGACTAGTTTGGATACGCAGTATTTT.

The rearrangement links TRBV7-2 to TRBJ2-3, with TRBD2 as a possible D gene (7 bases). Trimming removed 5 bases from V and 6 bases from J, with 18 bases in between. The germline CDR1 and CDR2 sequences are SGHTA and FQGNSA. This CDR3 has 15 amino acids. As DNA, the CDR3 is TGTGCCAGCAGCCGGGGGGCCGAGTGGGCGGATACGCAGTATTTT. Amino acid sequence: CASSRGAEWADTQYF.

The chain links TRBV6-2 or TRBV6-3 to TRBJ1-1; 8 bases agree with TRBD1. Germline CDR1 reads MNHEY; CDR2 reads SVGEGT. The trim removed 5 bases at V and 5 bases at J, leaving 4 bases unmatched. CDR3 size: 13 residues. CDR3 DNA sequence: TGTGCCAGCAGTCCGACAGGGGTGACTGAAGCTTTCTTT. Translated, it gives CASSPTGVTEAFF.

The V gene is TRBV9, the J gene TRBJ2-7, with 7 bases that match TRBD1. V dropped 2 bases and J dropped 0; count of bases not matched to a gene: 8. This CDR3 has 16 amino acids. Germline V gives CDR1 SGDLS, CDR2 YYNGEE. The CDR3 nucleotides are TGTGCCAGCAGCGTGGGGACAGCATCGAGCTCCTACGAGCAGTACTTC. The encoded protein is CASSVGTASSSYEQYF.

This clone appeared once. The rearrangement joins TRBV9 to TRBJ2-6, with 7 bases aligning to TRBD1. The V segment lost 0 bases and the J segment 1 base; nucleotides outside the gene matches: 4. The germline V gene has CDR1 SGDLS and CDR2 YYNGEE. CDR3 length: 17 residues. The DNA for the CDR3 is TGTGCCAGCAGCGTAGAGGGCAGGGGGTCTGGGGCCAACGTCCTGACTTTC. It encodes CASSVEGRGSGANVLTF.